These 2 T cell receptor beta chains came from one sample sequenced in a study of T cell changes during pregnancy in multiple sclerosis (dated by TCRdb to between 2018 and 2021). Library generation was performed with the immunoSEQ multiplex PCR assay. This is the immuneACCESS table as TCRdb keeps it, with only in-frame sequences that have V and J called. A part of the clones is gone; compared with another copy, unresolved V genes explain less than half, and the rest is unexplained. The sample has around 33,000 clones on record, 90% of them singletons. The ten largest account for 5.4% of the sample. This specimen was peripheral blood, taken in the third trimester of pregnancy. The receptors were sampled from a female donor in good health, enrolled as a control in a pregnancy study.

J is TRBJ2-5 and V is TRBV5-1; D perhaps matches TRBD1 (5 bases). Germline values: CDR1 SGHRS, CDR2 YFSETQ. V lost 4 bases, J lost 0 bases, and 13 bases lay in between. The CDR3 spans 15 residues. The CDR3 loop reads CASSETVNYQETQYF. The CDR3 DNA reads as TGCGCCAGCAGCGAGACAGTTAACTACCAAGAGACCCAGTACTTC.

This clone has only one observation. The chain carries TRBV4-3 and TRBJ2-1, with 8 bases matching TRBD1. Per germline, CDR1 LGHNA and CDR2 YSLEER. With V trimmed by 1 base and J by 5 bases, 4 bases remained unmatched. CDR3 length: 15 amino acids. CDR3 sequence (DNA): TGCGCCAGCAGCCAAGGGACAGGGAGCCACAATGAGCAGTTCTTC. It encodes CASSQGTGSHNEQFF.